This is a list of T cell receptor beta chains from one sample in a study of T cells in Graves' hyperthyroidism and ophthalmopathy. In TCRdb, the multiplex PCR reads were re-called with MiXCR into one record per CDR3 protein. The sample records a few hundred thousand distinct CDR3 sequences, more than 11% being singletons. The sample consisted of blood. These receptors originate from a woman aged 25 to 45 with Graves' hyperthyroidism that later progressed to Graves' ophthalmopathy. Both conserved end residues are part of each CDR3. Each record gives: D gene, V gene, clone size, J gene, CDR3 DNA, CDR3 protein. D genes are given only for firm matches. Some rows mark clone size as missing; the rest say once, few, many or name a class of expanded clone.

d_gene: -
v_gene: TRBV28
abundance: -
j_gene: TRBJ1-5
CDR3nt: TGTGCCAGCAGGGGTGGGGGGGGTGGCAATCAGCCCCAGCATTTT
CDR3aa: CASRGGGGGNQPQHF

d_gene: -
v_gene: TRBV10-3
abundance: -
j_gene: TRBJ1-2
CDR3nt: TGTGCCATCAGTGACGTCGGTGGGGGTGGCTACACCTTC
CDR3aa: CAISDVGGGGYTF

d_gene: -
v_gene: TRBV7-3
abundance: many
j_gene: TRBJ2-1
CDR3nt: TGTGCCAGCAGCTTGGCGTGGGTTGCTGACAATGAGCAGTTCTTC
CDR3aa: CASSLAWVADNEQFF

d_gene: -
v_gene: TRBV12-3/TRBV12-4
abundance: many
j_gene: TRBJ2-3
CDR3nt: TGTGCCAGCAGTTTGGGGCGACCGGGAAACACAGATACGCAGTATTTT
CDR3aa: CASSLGRPGNTDTQYF

d_gene: -
v_gene: TRBV11-2
abundance: -
j_gene: TRBJ2-5
CDR3nt: TGTGCCAGCAGCTTAACGGGGCCCACCGAGACCCAGTACTTC
CDR3aa: CASSLTGPTETQYF

d_gene: -
v_gene: TRBV2
abundance: many
j_gene: TRBJ1-5
CDR3nt: TGTGCCAGCAGCGGCCGACAGAATCAGCCCCAGCATTTT
CDR3aa: CASSGRQNQPQHF

d_gene: -
v_gene: TRBV6-1
abundance: few
j_gene: TRBJ2-3
CDR3nt: TGTGCCAGCAGTGCCTCCCCGAGCACAGATACGCAGTATTTT
CDR3aa: CASSASPSTDTQYF

d_gene: -
v_gene: TRBV11-2
abundance: many
j_gene: TRBJ2-1
CDR3nt: TGTGCCAGCAGTTTGGACAAAATAAGGGTACACAATGAGCAGTTCTTC
CDR3aa: CASSLDKIRVHNEQFF

d_gene: TRBD2
v_gene: TRBV2
abundance: many
j_gene: TRBJ2-6
CDR3nt: TGTGCCAGCAGGGGACTAGCGGGAGAGGTACCTGGGGCCAACGTCCTGACTTTC
CDR3aa: CASRGLAGEVPGANVLTF

d_gene: TRBD2
v_gene: TRBV11-2
abundance: many
j_gene: TRBJ2-1
CDR3nt: TGTGCCAGCAGCTTAGTTACTAGCGGGGTCACCGGACAGTTCTTC
CDR3aa: CASSLVTSGVTGQFF

d_gene: -
v_gene: TRBV11-3
abundance: -
j_gene: TRBJ2-7
CDR3nt: TGTGCCAGCAGCCCGACTGAAGTCTCCGAGCAGTACTTC
CDR3aa: CASSPTEVSEQYF